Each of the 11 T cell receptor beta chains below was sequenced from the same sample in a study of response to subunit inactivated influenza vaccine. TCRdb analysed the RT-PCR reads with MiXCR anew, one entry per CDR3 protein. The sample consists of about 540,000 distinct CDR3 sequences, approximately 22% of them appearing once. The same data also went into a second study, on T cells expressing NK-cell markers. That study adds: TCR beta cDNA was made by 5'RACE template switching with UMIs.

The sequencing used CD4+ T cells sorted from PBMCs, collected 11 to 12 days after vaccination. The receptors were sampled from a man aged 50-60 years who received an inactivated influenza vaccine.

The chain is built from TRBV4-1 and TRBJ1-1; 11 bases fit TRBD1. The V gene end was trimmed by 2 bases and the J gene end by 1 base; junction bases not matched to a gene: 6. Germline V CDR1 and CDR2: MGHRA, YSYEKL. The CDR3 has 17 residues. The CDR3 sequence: CASSQRGQGVSNTEAFF. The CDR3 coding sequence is TGCGCCAGCAGCCAAAGGGGACAGGGGGTTTCGAACACTGAAGCTTTCTTT.

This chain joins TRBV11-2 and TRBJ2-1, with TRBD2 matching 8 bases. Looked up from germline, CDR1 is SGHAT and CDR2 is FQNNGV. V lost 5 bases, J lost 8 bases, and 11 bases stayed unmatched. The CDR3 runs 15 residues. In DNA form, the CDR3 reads TGTGCCAGCAGCCCCCTAGGAGGACTAGCATATGAGCAGTTCTTC. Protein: CASSPLGGLAYEQFF.

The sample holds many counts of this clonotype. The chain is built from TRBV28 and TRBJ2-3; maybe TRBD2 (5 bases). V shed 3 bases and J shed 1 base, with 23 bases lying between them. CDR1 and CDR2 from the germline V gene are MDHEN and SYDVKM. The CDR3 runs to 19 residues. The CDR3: CASSFSTILGPGRTDTQYF. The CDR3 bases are TGTGCCAGCAGTTTTTCGACTATTTTGGGCCCTGGTCGCACAGATACGCAGTATTTT. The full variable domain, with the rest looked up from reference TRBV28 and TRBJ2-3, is DVKVTQSSRYLVKRTGEKVFLECVQDMDHENMFWYRQDPGLGLRLIYFSYDVKMKEKGDIPEGYSVSREKKERFSLILESASTNQTSMYLCASSFSTILGPGRTDTQYFGPGTRLTVL.

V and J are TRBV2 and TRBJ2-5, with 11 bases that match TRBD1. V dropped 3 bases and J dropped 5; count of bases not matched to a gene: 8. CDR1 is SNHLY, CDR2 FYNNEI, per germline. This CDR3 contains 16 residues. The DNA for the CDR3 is TGTGCCAGCAGTGAGGCCGGGACAGGGGGTACGGAGACCCAGTACTTC. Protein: CASSEAGTGGTETQYF.

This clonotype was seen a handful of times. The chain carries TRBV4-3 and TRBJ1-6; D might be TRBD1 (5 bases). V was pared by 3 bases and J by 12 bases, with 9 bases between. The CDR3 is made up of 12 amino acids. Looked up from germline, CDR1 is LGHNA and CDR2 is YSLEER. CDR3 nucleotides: TGCGCCAGCAGCCAGGGACCGGGACCCCTCCACTTT. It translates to CASSQGPGPLHF.

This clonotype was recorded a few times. CDR3 DNA: TGTGCCAGCAGCATGAGACGACACGAGCAGTACTTC. It is translated as CASSMRRHEQYF. The chain couples TRBV11-3 to TRBJ2-7; D is unresolved. The CDR3 is 12 amino acids. Germline V gene lookup returns CDR1 SGHNT and CDR2 YENEEA. V was pared by 5 bases and J by 5 bases, with 10 bases between.

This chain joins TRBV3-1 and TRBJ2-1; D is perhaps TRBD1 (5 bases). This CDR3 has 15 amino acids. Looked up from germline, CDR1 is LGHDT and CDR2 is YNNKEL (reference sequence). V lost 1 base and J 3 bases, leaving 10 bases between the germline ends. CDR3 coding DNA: TGTGCCAGCAGCCAAGGGTCCAGGGTCTACAATGAGCAGTTCTTC. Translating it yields CASSQGSRVYNEQFF.

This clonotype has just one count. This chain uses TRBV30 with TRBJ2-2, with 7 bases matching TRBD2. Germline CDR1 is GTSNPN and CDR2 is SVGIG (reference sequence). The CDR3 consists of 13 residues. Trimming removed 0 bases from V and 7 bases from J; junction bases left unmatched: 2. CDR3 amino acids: CAWSVPGGGELFF. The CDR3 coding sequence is TGTGCCTGGAGTGTACCGGGAGGCGGGGAGCTGTTTTTT.

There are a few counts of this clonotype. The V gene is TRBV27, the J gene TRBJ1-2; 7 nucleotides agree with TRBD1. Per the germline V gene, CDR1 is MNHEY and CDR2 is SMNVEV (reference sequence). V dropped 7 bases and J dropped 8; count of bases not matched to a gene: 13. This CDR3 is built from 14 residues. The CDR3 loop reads CASTRVGGGGGYTF. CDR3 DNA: TGTGCCAGCACGAGAGTCGGGGGAGGGGGCGGCTACACCTTC.

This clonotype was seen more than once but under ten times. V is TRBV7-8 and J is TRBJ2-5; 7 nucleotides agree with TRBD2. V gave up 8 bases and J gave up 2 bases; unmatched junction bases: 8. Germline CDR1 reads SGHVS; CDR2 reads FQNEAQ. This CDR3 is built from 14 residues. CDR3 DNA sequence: TGTGCCAGCCTGGGGGGGTCAGCTCAAGAGACCCAGTACTTC. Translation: CASLGGSAQETQYF. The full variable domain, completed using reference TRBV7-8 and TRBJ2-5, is GAGVSQSPRYKVAKRGQDVALRCDPISGHVSLFWYQQALGQGPEFLTYFQNEAQLDKSGLPSDRFFAERPEGSVSTLKIQRTQQEDSAVYLCASLGGSAQETQYFGPGTRLLVL.

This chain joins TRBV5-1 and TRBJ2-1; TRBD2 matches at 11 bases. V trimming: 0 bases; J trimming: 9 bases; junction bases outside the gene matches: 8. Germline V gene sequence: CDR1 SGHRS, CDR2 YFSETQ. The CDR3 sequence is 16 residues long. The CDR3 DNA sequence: TGCGCCAGCAGCTTGGTAGGACTAGCGGGCCGGACTGAGCAGTTCTTC. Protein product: CASSLVGLAGRTEQFF.